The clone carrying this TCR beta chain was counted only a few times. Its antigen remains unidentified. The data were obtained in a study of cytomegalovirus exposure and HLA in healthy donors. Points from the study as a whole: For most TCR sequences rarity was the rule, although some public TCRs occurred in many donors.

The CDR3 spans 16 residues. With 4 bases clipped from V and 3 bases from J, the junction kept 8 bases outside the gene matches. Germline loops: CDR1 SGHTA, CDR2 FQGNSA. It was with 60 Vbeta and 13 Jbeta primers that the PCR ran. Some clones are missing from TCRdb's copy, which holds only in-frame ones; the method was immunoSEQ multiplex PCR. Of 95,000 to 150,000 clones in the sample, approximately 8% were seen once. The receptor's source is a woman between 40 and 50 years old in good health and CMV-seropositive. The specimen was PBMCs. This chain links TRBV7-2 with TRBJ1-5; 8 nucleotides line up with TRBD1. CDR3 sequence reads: CASSSRQGSPNQPQHF. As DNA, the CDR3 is TGTGCCAGCAGCTCCCGACAGGGGTCCCCCAATCAGCCCCAGCATTTT.